The present TCR beta chain was sequenced within a study of shared clonotypes between healthy human individuals. Clones were read by immunoSEQ multiplex PCR, and TCRdb kept only the in-frame ones, dropping some. The data contain more than 1 million clones, about 80% of them singletons. The table lists this clone with a few counts. The antigen is not known. Study findings and constraints: Sharing across four donors was highest in naive CD4 (roughly 5%) and lowest in memory CD8 (around 0.4%).

This TCR derives from a man younger than 30 in good health. Some clones in this sample may be carry-over from other donors' samples. Sequencing input: memory CD4+ T cells from PBMCs. Specified subset: CD45RA-negative fraction.

The CDR3 bases are TGTGCCAGCAGCGTAGATCTTGACGGGGAGCTGTTTTTT. Its translation is CASSVDLDGELFF. The genes are TRBV9 and TRBJ2-2; D unclear. V was cut by 0 bases and J by 7 bases, with 7 bases left in between. CDR1 SGDLS and CDR2 YYNGEE come from the germline V gene. The CDR3 has 13 residues.